The 4 T cell receptor beta chains below all came from one sample that was sequenced in a study of blood T cell repertoires in COVID-19. The table came from immunoSEQ multiplex PCR; TCRdb's copy has only in-frame clones and leaves some out. This table has under 80,000 clones, 80% to 90% appearing once. The specimen was peripheral blood. These receptors were obtained from a man aged 55 to 69 with acute or convalescent COVID-19.

The genes are TRBV14 and TRBJ2-7; D is uncertain. Per germline, CDR1 SGHDN and CDR2 FVKESK. V shed 6 bases and J shed 2 bases, with 20 bases lying between them. There are 16 residues in the CDR3. Written as DNA, the CDR3 is TGTGCCAGCAGTCCCGGTCCCCCTCTCGCCCCCTACGAGCAGTACTTC. Encoded protein: CASSPGPPLAPYEQYF.

The chain joins TRBV5-6 to TRBJ1-1; D perhaps matches TRBD1 (5 bases). This CDR3 has 12 residues. CDR1 and CDR2 (germline): SGHDT, YYEEEE. V lost 6 bases and J 0 bases, leaving 6 bases between the germline ends. The CDR3 region is CASKQVNTEAFF. In DNA form, the CDR3 reads TGTGCCAGCAAACAGGTGAACACTGAAGCTTTCTTT.

This clone was seen only once. This sequence joins TRBV7-3 and TRBJ2-7, with a possible D match to TRBD1 (6 bases). Between the trimmed V and J ends, which lost 8 bases and 0 bases, there was a span of 11 bases. The germline CDR1 and CDR2 sequences are SGHTA and FQGTGA. This CDR3 is built from 13 residues. CDR3: CASSRGTSYEQYF. DNA of the CDR3: TGTGCCAGCTCGAGGGGGACCTCCTACGAGCAGTACTTC.

As DNA, the CDR3 is TGTGCCACCAGTGATGAACGGGGGACTGAAGCTTTCTTT. This gives the protein CATSDERGTEAFF. The V and J genes are TRBV24-1 and TRBJ1-1; TRBD1 might be the D (5 bases). In germline, CDR1 is KGHDR, CDR2 SFDVKD. The CDR3 spans 13 residues. The V end was cut by 3 bases, the J end by 5 bases, with 9 bases between.